What follows are 16 T cell receptor beta chains derived from one specimen sequenced in a study of regulatory T cells in long-lasting Graves disease. Time point given: persistent/refractory GD, antithyroid drugs over 5 years with positive TRAb. RNA from PBMCs was the source of the TCR library. Arm-PCR with iRepertoire HTBI primers amplified the CDR3 regions for these TCR beta libraries. TCRdb re-analysed the multiplex PCR reads in MiXCR, keeping a single row per CDR3 protein. The table lists hundreds of thousands of distinct CDR3 sequences, 20% to 25% of them singletons. Sequenced material: peripheral blood mononuclear cells (PBMCs), taken when the disease was refractory, from a patient treated with antithyroid drugs. The receptors were sampled from a female donor with Graves disease.

This clonotype has only a few counts. The final CDR3 position lacks the conserved phenylalanine or tryptophan, pointing to a likely read error. The CDR3 sequence is CASSPGGLMNTEAFL. In DNA form, the CDR3 reads TGTGCCAGCAGCCCCGGGGGCTTAATGAACACTGAAGCTTTCTTG. The V gene is TRBV7-2, the J gene TRBJ1-1, with a weak D call TRBD1 (6 bases). CDR3 length equals 15 residues. Germline CDR1 is SGHTA and CDR2 is FQGNSA. V was trimmed by 5 bases and J by 0 bases, leaving 13 bases between them.

This clonotype was counted many times. DNA of the CDR3: TGTGCCAGCAGCTCCCGCCCCGACGAGCAGTACTTC. Protein product: CASSSRPDEQYF. The rearrangement links TRBV28 to TRBJ2-7; the D is unclear. The CDR3 sequence is 12 residues long. V shed 6 bases and J shed 5 bases, with 11 bases lying between them. Germline CDR1 is MDHEN and CDR2 is SYDVKM.

In DNA, the CDR3 is TGTGCCAGCAGTCCCCGAACAGGGGTAGGTTACGAGCAGTACTTC. Encoded protein: CASSPRTGVGYEQYF. The V and J genes are TRBV28 and TRBJ2-7, with 7 bases fitting TRBD1. This CDR3 spans 15 amino acids. The V gene end was trimmed by 5 bases and the J gene end by 4 bases; junction bases not matched to a gene: 11. The germline CDR1 and CDR2 sequences are MDHEN and SYDVKM.

The chain couples TRBV6-6 to TRBJ2-1; D might be TRBD1 (6 bases). CDR3 length: 16 amino acids. The germline V and J ends were trimmed by 0 bases and 2 bases, with 11 bases remaining between them. Germline loops: CDR1 MNHNY, CDR2 SVGAGI (reference sequence). The DNA for the CDR3 is TGTGCCAGCAGTTACTCGAGCCAGGGGACCTACAATGAGCAGTTCTTC. It is translated as CASSYSSQGTYNEQFF.

This chain uses TRBV7-9 with TRBJ1-2; 8 nucleotides match TRBD1. The V gene end was trimmed by 1 base and the J gene end by 8 bases; junction bases not matched to a gene: 3. The CDR3 covers 13 residues. The germline V gene encodes CDR1 SEHNR and CDR2 FQNEAQ (reference sequence). The CDR3 nucleotides are TGTGCCAGCAGCTTAGGGGACAGGAGAGGCTACACCTTC. Its protein product is CASSLGDRRGYTF.

This clonotype was detected only a few times. The V gene is TRBV29-1, the J gene TRBJ2-5, with 7 nucleotides matching TRBD2. With V trimmed by 6 bases and J by 1 base, 17 bases remained unmatched. CDR1 SQVTM and CDR2 ANQGSEA come from the germline V gene. The CDR3 has 17 amino acids. This CDR3 is CSVVPHPLAAFQETQYF. In nucleotides, the CDR3 is TGCAGCGTAGTTCCCCACCCGCTAGCGGCGTTCCAAGAGACCCAGTACTTC.

Here the CDR3 DNA reads TGTGCCACGCGGAGGGACACCCATAATTCACCCCTCCACTTT. Amino acid sequence: CATRRDTHNSPLHF. This chain joins TRBV6-1 and TRBJ1-6; D is perhaps TRBD1 (6 bases). V lost 10 bases, J lost 5 bases, and 15 bases lay in between. CDR3 length equals 14 residues. Germline lookup yields CDR1 MNHNS and CDR2 SASEGT.

This clonotype was observed many times. The chain employs TRBV27 and TRBJ2-5, with 7 bases lining up with TRBD1. From germline, CDR1 is MNHEY and CDR2 SMNVEV (reference sequence). The CDR3 contains 13 residues. V was clipped by 6 bases and J by 5 bases; unmatched bases: 6. The CDR3 region has the DNA TGTGCCAGCAGCTCTACAGGGGTGGAGACCCAGTACTTC. It specifies CASSSTGVETQYF.

This rearrangement joins TRBV7-2 to TRBJ1-1; D is undetermined. CDR1 and CDR2 (germline): SGHTA, FQGNSA. This CDR3 is built from 15 residues. Trimming took 5 bases from V and 1 from J, leaving 14 bases between them. The CDR3 region has the DNA TGTGCCAGCAGCCCACCCCGGTGGGCGAACACTGAAGCTTTCTTT. Translating gives CASSPPRWANTEAFF.

This clonotype occurred once. V gene TRBV20-1 combines with J gene TRBJ2-4, with D maybe TRBD1 (7 bases). Germline loops: CDR1 DFQATT, CDR2 SNEGSKA (reference sequence). This CDR3 spans 13 amino acids. V was pared by 6 bases and J by 8 bases, with 17 bases between. The DNA of the CDR3 is TGCAGTGCGCACCCAGGGGGGCGGGACATTCAGTACTTC. This translates into CSAHPGGRDIQYF.

J is TRBJ2-7 and V is TRBV18; possibly TRBD2 for D (6 bases). The germline gives CDR1 KGHSH, CDR2 LQKENI. This CDR3 region has 17 residues. V was cut by 6 bases and J by 0 bases, with 21 bases left in between. The CDR3: CASSRGGAGLLSYEQYF. In DNA, the CDR3 is TGTGCCAGCTCGAGGGGTGGAGCGGGCCTGCTCTCCTACGAGCAGTACTTC.

The V call is TRBV19, the J call TRBJ1-1; 9 positions match TRBD1. Per germline, CDR1 LNHDA and CDR2 SQIVND (reference sequence). V shed 3 bases, J shed 4 bases, and the junction held 6 bases outside the gene matches. The CDR3 has 15 residues. DNA of the CDR3: TGTGCCAGTAGTATGGGACAGGGAGGTGTCACTGAAGCTTTCTTT. Its protein is CASSMGQGGVTEAFF.

This clonotype has a count of ten or more. CDR3: CASSPGLAGGYQETQYF. Written as DNA, the CDR3 is TGTGCCAGCAGCCCGGGACTAGCGGGAGGGTACCAAGAGACCCAGTACTTC. The chain carries TRBV11-2 and TRBJ2-5; 16 nucleotides match TRBD2. CDR3 length equals 17 residues. Trimming took 5 bases from V and 0 from J; bases not matched to a gene: 3. Germline loops: CDR1 SGHAT, CDR2 FQNNGV. Variable domain in full (rest from reference TRBV11-2 and TRBJ2-5): EAGVAQSPRYKIIEKRQSVAFWCNPISGHATLYWYQQILGQGPKLLIQFQNNGVVDDSQLPKDRFSAERLKGVDSTLKIQPAKLEDSAVYLCASSPGLAGGYQETQYFGPGTRLLVL.

This clonotype was observed many times. The genes are TRBV28 and TRBJ1-1; the match to TRBD1 covers 7 bases. The J segment lost 2 bases and the V segment lost 6 bases, leaving 6 bases of the junction unmatched. This CDR3 is 14 amino acids long. The germline V gene has CDR1 MDHEN and CDR2 SYDVKM. The CDR3 DNA follows: TGTGCCAGCAGCATGACAGGGATAAACACTGAAGCTTTCTTT. As protein: CASSMTGINTEAFF.

V usage is TRBV7-8 and J usage is TRBJ1-1; D is possibly TRBD1 (6 bases). This CDR3 comprises 17 residues. Trimming removed 5 bases from V and 0 bases from J, with 19 bases in between. Per the germline V gene, CDR1 is SGHVS and CDR2 is FQNEAQ. Written as DNA, the CDR3 is TGTGCCAGCAGCCCCTCTGCACAGGGTGCCATGAACACTGAAGCTTTCTTT. Protein: CASSPSAQGAMNTEAFF. The full variable domain, its missing parts supplied by reference TRBV7-8 and TRBJ1-1, is GAGVSQSPRYKVAKRGQDVALRCDPISGHVSLFWYQQALGQGPEFLTYFQNEAQLDKSGLPSDRFFAERPEGSVSTLKIQRTQQEDSAVYLCASSPSAQGAMNTEAFFGQGTRLTVV.

V gene TRBV30 combines with J gene TRBJ1-1; D is ambiguous. Germline-derived CDR1 and CDR2 are GTSNPN and SVGIG (reference sequence). V lost 4 bases, J lost 2 bases, and 11 bases lay in between. This CDR3 has 13 residues. CDR3 DNA: TGTGCCTGGAACCGGGCCCCTAACACTGAAGCTTTCTTT. Its translation is CAWNRAPNTEAFF.